These 17 T cell receptor beta chains originate from one sample sequenced in a study of OX40 agonist ivuxolimab in advanced cancers. Libraries came from the immunoSEQ multiplex PCR assay. TCRdb carries this immuneACCESS record with in-frame sequences only. Its versions omit some clonotypes, under half of them owing to an unresolved V gene in the studies checked, with the rest unexplained. The sample table holds roughly 87,000 clones, of which 80% to 95% were seen once. The ten largest make up roughly 9% of the sample. Sample: CD4+ or CD8+ T cells sorted from blood, taken in a trial of the OX40 agonist ivuxolimab. The receptors shown here come from an adult with an advanced solid tumor such as melanoma, head and neck, liver or kidney cancer.

The chain employs TRBV5-1 and TRBJ2-1; perhaps TRBD1 as D (6 bases). Trimming cost V 4 bases and J 7 bases, with 9 bases left between them. Germline V gives CDR1 SGHRS, CDR2 YFSETQ. This CDR3 has 12 residues. The CDR3 coding sequence is TGCGCCAGCAGCCCACAGGGTAATGAGCAGTTCTTC. Its translation: CASSPQGNEQFF.

The chain joins TRBV21-1 to TRBJ1-5; the table's TRBD1 call for D was not verified on the DNA. TRBV21-1 is an annotated pseudogene. This CDR3 is built from 15 residues. The CDR3 region is CASSKHTPTNQPQHF. The CDR3 coding sequence is TGTGCCAGCAGCAAACATACACCCACAAATCAGCCCCAGCATTTT.

The chain couples TRBV18 to TRBJ2-3; the D gene is possibly TRBD1 (6 bases). V lost 0 bases to trimming and J lost 2 bases, with 9 bases between them. From germline, CDR1 is KGHSH and CDR2 LQKENI. The CDR3 sequence is 15 residues long. The CDR3 DNA reads TGTGCCAGCTCACCACCGGACAGCTCCACAGATACGCAGTATTTT. Translating gives CASSPPDSSTDTQYF.

The J gene is TRBJ2-1, the V gene TRBV4-3; the match to TRBD2 covers 10 bases. The V segment lost 5 bases and the J segment 6 bases; nucleotides outside the gene matches: 7. The CDR3 has 15 amino acids. CDR1 and CDR2 from the germline V gene are LGHNA and YSLEER. The CDR3 here is CASSTPGLAINEQFF. As DNA, the CDR3 is TGCGCCAGCAGCACACCGGGACTAGCGATCAATGAGCAGTTCTTC.

This sequence joins TRBV27 and TRBJ1-1; TRBD1 might be the D (5 bases). CDR1 is MNHEY and CDR2 is SMNVEV in the germline V gene (reference sequence). The CDR3 is 16 amino acids. Between the trimmed V and J ends, which lost 6 bases and 6 bases, there was a span of 23 bases. Here the CDR3 DNA reads TGTGCCAGCAGCCACCTTAATGAGGGGTTATGGGCTGAAGCTTTCTTT. This gives the protein CASSHLNEGLWAEAFF.

This chain joins TRBV7-9 and TRBJ1-2; 7 positions agree with TRBD1. Germline V gene sequence: CDR1 SEHNR, CDR2 FQNEAQ (reference sequence). V gave up 3 bases and J gave up 7 bases; unmatched junction bases: 14. This CDR3 is built from 16 residues. CDR3 nucleotide sequence: TGTGCCAGCAGCTTCTCTCCAGACAGGGCATTCGCTGGCTACACCTTC. Residues: CASSFSPDRAFAGYTF.

The chain is built from TRBV9 and TRBJ1-1; D might be TRBD1 (6 bases). Germline V lookup: CDR1 SGDLS, CDR2 YYNGEE. The CDR3 length is 15 residues. Trimming removed 1 base at V and 0 bases at J, with 10 bases between. The CDR3 loop reads CASSVNTGMNTEAFF. CDR3 bases: TGTGCCAGCAGCGTAAATACAGGGATGAACACTGAAGCTTTCTTT.

In this sample, this clone turned up a few times. This chain uses TRBV28 with TRBJ1-1; tentative D call: TRBD1 (6 bases). V was pared by 6 bases and J by 3 bases, with 11 bases between. CDR1 and CDR2 from the germline V gene are MDHEN and SYDVKM. The CDR3 runs to 13 residues. CDR3 loop: CASRETGDTEAFF. The CDR3 bases are TGTGCCAGCAGAGAGACAGGAGACACTGAAGCTTTCTTT.

The chain uses TRBV5-6 and TRBJ1-2; 7 bases are shared with TRBD1. The trim removed 4 bases at V and 3 bases at J, leaving 6 bases unmatched. Germline CDR1 and CDR2: SGHDT and YYEEEE. The CDR3 loop spans 14 amino acids. CDR3 bases: TGTGCCAGCAGCCCGGGACAGAGCCACTATGGCTACACCTTC. Its protein is CASSPGQSHYGYTF. Based on the CDR3 plus reference TRBV5-6 and TRBJ1-2, the full variable domain is DAGVTQSPTHLIKTRGQQVTLRCSPKSGHDTVSWYQQALGQGPQFIFQYYEEEERQRGNFPDRFSGHQFPNYSSELNVNALLLGDSALYLCASSPGQSHYGYTFGSGTRLTVV.

The chain couples TRBV25-1 to TRBJ1-1; the D is unclear. The CDR3 has 14 residues. Germline V gene sequence: CDR1 MGHDK, CDR2 SYGVNS. Trimming took off 4 bases at V and 5 bases at J, with 14 bases between the two ends. CDR3 in DNA: TGTGCCAGCAGTGCCTTTAGTTTTGTGACTGAAGCTTTCTTT. Translation gives CASSAFSFVTEAFF.

This rearrangement joins TRBV6-4 to TRBJ2-6; no clear D gene. Germline lookup yields CDR1 MRHNA and CDR2 SNTAGT. This CDR3 is built from 15 residues. The V gene lost 0 bases and the J gene lost 2 bases, with 5 bases spanning the gap. The CDR3 spells CASSDSKAGANVLTF. CDR3 DNA sequence: TGTGCCAGCAGTGACTCGAAGGCTGGGGCCAACGTCCTGACTTTC.

The gene calls are TRBV19 and TRBJ2-5, with 10 bases fitting TRBD1. Germline V gene data show CDR1 as LNHDA and CDR2 as SQIVND (reference sequence). V shed 3 bases and J 2 bases; nucleotides not matched to a gene: 3. The CDR3 is made up of 15 amino acids. The CDR3 region is CASSIADRGQETQYF. DNA of the CDR3: TGTGCCAGTAGTATCGCGGACAGGGGGCAAGAGACCCAGTACTTC.

The gene calls are TRBV27 and TRBJ2-1; unclear D gene. The CDR3 covers 16 residues. Between the trimmed V and J ends, which lost 2 bases and 4 bases, there was a span of 15 bases. Germline loops: CDR1 MNHEY, CDR2 SMNVEV (reference sequence). In DNA, the CDR3 is TGTGCCAGCAGTTTAATGGTGGGAAATCCTTACAATGAGCAGTTCTTC. Protein product: CASSLMVGNPYNEQFF.

In this sample, this clone turned up once. The genes are TRBV5-4 and TRBJ2-7; maybe TRBD2 (6 bases). Germline CDR1 and CDR2: SGHNT and YYREEE (reference sequence). This CDR3 spans 14 amino acids. V was shortened by 2 bases and J by 1 base, with 10 bases between the two germline ends. The CDR3 nucleotides are TGTGCCAGCAGCTTCGACCGGGGGTCCTACGAGCAGTACTTC. It specifies CASSFDRGSYEQYF.

This CDR3 is CASSVGGHTGELFF. CDR3 sequence (DNA): TGTGCCAGCAGCGTAGGTGGCCACACCGGGGAGCTGTTTTTT. The rearrangement joins TRBV9 to TRBJ2-2; D remains ambiguous. From germline, CDR1 is SGDLS and CDR2 YYNGEE. The V end lost 0 bases, the J end lost 3 bases, and 6 bases lay between the germline ends. This CDR3 has 14 residues.

This chain connects TRBV4-2 to TRBJ2-1; D not resolved. The germline CDR1 and CDR2 sequences are LGHNA and YNFKEQ. The V end was cut by 2 bases, the J end by 0 bases, with 8 bases between. This CDR3 has 15 residues. CDR3 region: CASSQLEYSYNEQFF. CDR3 sequence (DNA): TGTGCCAGCAGCCAATTGGAATACTCCTACAATGAGCAGTTCTTC.

The gene calls are TRBV27 and TRBJ1-2, with D possibly TRBD1 on 6 matching bases. This CDR3 is built from 18 residues. Germline V CDR1 and CDR2: MNHEY, SMNVEV (reference sequence). V was cut by 2 bases and J by 0 bases, with 19 bases left in between. DNA of the CDR3: TGTGCCAGCAGTTTACATTTCGGGGGGCAGGGCGCTAACTATGGCTACACCTTC. It translates to CASSLHFGGQGANYGYTF.